This TCR beta chain was obtained from a study of Ad26.COV2.S vaccination and SARS-CoV-2 variants. Study-level information: Donor was assigned to the Ad26.COV2.S arm of trial COV1001. Recipients of Ad26.COV2.S got it intramuscularly, once or twice 56 days apart. Study-wide results and limits: Substantial post-vaccination breadth of spike-specific CD8+ and CD4+ T cell responses was reported.

Per the germline V gene, CDR1 is ENHRY and CDR2 is SYGVKD. This CDR3 contains 12 residues. Trimming cost V 3 bases and J 4 bases, with 6 bases left between them. Treatment here: approximately 18 received Ad26.COV2.S at low or high dose, single or two shots; five or six received placebo; per-sample allocation not given. Sample collection was performed on day 63 after the first vaccine or placebo injection. TCRdb keeps only in-frame clones here, not all; method: immunoSEQ multiplex PCR. Of 380,000 or so clones listed, roughly 80% were seen once; the top ten hold about 7.4%. A remark on this clone: Its antigen is currently unknown.

The sequenced sample was peripheral blood, obtained in a trial of Ad26.COV2.S vaccine versus placebo. The clonotype originates from a person between 18 and 65 years old who received the Ad26.COV2.S COVID-19 vaccine or a placebo. The genes are TRBV10-3 and TRBJ2-5; D is perhaps TRBD1 (6 bases). This CDR3 reads CAISEGGETQYF. The CDR3 coding sequence is TGTGCCATCAGTGAAGGGGGAGAGACCCAGTACTTC.